The rows below give T cell receptor beta chains drawn from one sample of a study of T cell responses to AZD1222 COVID-19 vaccine. Sequencing used immunoSEQ multiplex PCR; TCRdb keeps in-frame clones, though not all of them. The sample shows some 120,000 clones, about 85% of them seen only once. Sample: peripheral blood, taken on day 0 of AZD1222 vaccination. The receptors come from an adult in good health. Both conserved end residues are part of each CDR3. The order of the fields is clone size, J gene, V gene, D gene, CDR3 DNA, CDR3 protein. D genes are given only for firm matches. Clone size is given for some rows only: seen once, a few or many times, or a class if the clone is expanded.

>.|TRBJ1-5|TRBV4-2|TRBD1
TGTGCCAGCAGCCAAGAAGCAGGGGGAAATCAGCCCCAGCATTTT
CASSQEAGGNQPQHF
>.|TRBJ2-2|TRBV24-1|.
TGTGCCACCAGTGAGCCAGGGGTCGCCGGGGAGCTGTTTTTT
CATSEPGVAGELFF
>few|TRBJ1-1|TRBV5-6|.
TGTGCCAGCAGCTTTGGGCTCACTGAAGCTTTCTTT
CASSFGLTEAFF
>.|TRBJ2-2|TRBV7-9|.
TGTGCCAGCAGCCCTGACAGGCGGAACACCGGGGAGCTGTTTTTT
CASSPDRRNTGELFF
>.|TRBJ2-7|TRBV9|TRBD1
TGTGCCAGCGGGACAGGACCCTACGAGCAGTACTTC
CASGTGPYEQYF
>.|TRBJ2-5|TRBV7-7|.
TGTGCCAGCAGCTTCGGGGAGACCCAGTACTTC
CASSFGETQYF
>.|TRBJ2-1|TRBV12-5|TRBD1
TGTGCTAGTGCCACGGGACAGGCGCTCGGGTACAATGAGCAGTTCTTC
CASATGQALGYNEQFF
>.|TRBJ1-5|TRBV19|TRBD1
TGTGCCAGTAGTATCAGAACAGGGGCAAGCGATCAGCCCCAGCATTTT
CASSIRTGASDQPQHF
>.|TRBJ2-3|TRBV5-1|.
TGCGCCAGCAGCGCTGTCTCTGCGGTAGCAGATACGCAGTATTTT
CASSAVSAVADTQYF
>.|TRBJ1-2|TRBV19|TRBD1
TGTGCCAGTAGGCTAGATCAGGGGGCAAATTATGGCTACACCTTC
CASRLDQGANYGYTF
>.|TRBJ2-3|TRBV9|TRBD2
TGTGCCAGCAGCGTATCGACTAGTCCCGGGACTAGCGGGATAGTGGTGGATACGCAGTATTTT
CASSVSTSPGTSGIVVDTQYF
>.|TRBJ1-2|TRBV4-3|.
TGCGCCAGCAGCCAAGGATATTCAGGGGTTAGCGGCTACACCTTC
CASSQGYSGVSGYTF
>once|TRBJ1-3|TRBV30|.
TGTGCCTGGAGTAGAGGGGGAAACACCATATATTTT
CAWSRGGNTIYF
>.|TRBJ1-1|TRBV6-5|.
TGTGCCAGCAGTTACTCGGTTAACACTGAAGCTTTCTTT
CASSYSVNTEAFF
>few|TRBJ1-6|TRBV28|.
TGTGCCAGCAGTTTATTCTTGACAGATAATTCACCCCTCCACTTT
CASSLFLTDNSPLHF
>.|TRBJ1-4|TRBV30|.
TGTGCCTGGAGTGTAAGGGCCGCTAATGAAAAACTGTTTTTT
CAWSVRAANEKLFF
>.|TRBJ2-2|TRBV16|.
TGTGCCAGCAGCCCCTCGGGGGTCCTGAACACCGGGGAGCTGTTTTTT
CASSPSGVLNTGELFF
>.|TRBJ2-2|TRBV5-1|.
TGCGCCAGCAGCATGAACACCGGGGAGCTGTTTTTT
CASSMNTGELFF
>.|TRBJ2-1|TRBV25-1|.
TGTGCCAGCAGTCCACTAGCCTACAATGAGCAGTTCTTC
CASSPLAYNEQFF
>few|TRBJ1-6|TRBV14|.
TGTGCCAGCAGCCAAGGACTTGGGAATTCACCCCTCCACTTT
CASSQGLGNSPLHF
>.|TRBJ1-2|TRBV7-2|TRBD1
TGTGCCAGCAGCTTCACCACGGGACAGGGGCCACTAACCTTC
CASSFTTGQGPLTF
>.|TRBJ1-2|TRBV29-1|.
TGCAGCGTGGGGACCGACTATGGCTACACCTTC
CSVGTDYGYTF
>.|TRBJ1-5|TRBV28|TRBD1
TGTGCCAGCAGTCAAGGACAGGGTAATCAGCCCCAGCATTTT
CASSQGQGNQPQHF
>.|TRBJ2-7|TRBV4-3|.
.
CASSQDVGQGIGGRYF
>.|TRBJ1-2|TRBV24-1|.
TGTGCCACCAGTGACACGTTTGGGGGTGCTAACTATGGCTACACCTTC
CATSDTFGGANYGYTF
>.|TRBJ1-2|TRBV5-6|.
TGTGCCAGCAGCGGGGTGACGGGACCTGCTAACTATGGCTACACCTTC
CASSGVTGPANYGYTF
>once|TRBJ2-5|TRBV7-8|TRBD2
TGTGCCAGCAGCTTTAGCGGGAGAAGAGAGACCCAGTACTTC
CASSFSGRRETQYF
>.|TRBJ1-5|TRBV7-9|.
TGTGCCAGCAGCACCCAGTCGGGGCAGCCCCAGCATTTT
CASSTQSGQPQHF
>.|TRBJ1-4|TRBV5-1|TRBD1
TGCGCCAGCAGCTTGGCCGGGACAGGGAAAAAACTGTTTTTT
CASSLAGTGKKLFF